The 19 T cell receptor beta chains below all came from one sample that was sequenced in a study of T cell responses to AZD1222 COVID-19 vaccine. Sequenced by immunoSEQ multiplex PCR; TCRdb stores in-frame clones only, minus some. The sample lists approximately 100,000 clones, over 80% occurring once. The sequencing used peripheral blood, collected on day 0 of AZD1222 vaccination. These receptors were taken from an adult in good health.

The chain links TRBV6-5 to TRBJ2-5, with D tentatively TRBD2 (6 bases). The germline V and J ends were trimmed by 4 bases and 5 bases, with 8 bases remaining between them. Per germline, CDR1 MNHEY and CDR2 SVGAGI. The CDR3 consists of 12 residues. CDR3 DNA sequence: TGTGCCAGCAGTTTGGCGGGGGAGACCCAGTACTTC. This codes for CASSLAGETQYF.

This chain uses TRBV7-2 with TRBJ1-4; TRBD1 matches 9 bases. This CDR3 spans 15 amino acids. Germline CDR1 SGHTA, CDR2 FQGNSA. V lost 1 base, J lost 4 bases, and 1 base stayed unmatched. The CDR3 here is CASSLVGQGNEKLFF. DNA for the CDR3: TGTGCCAGCAGCTTAGTGGGACAGGGTAATGAAAAACTGTTTTTT.

V usage is TRBV9 and J usage is TRBJ2-3; D is unresolved. Germline loops: CDR1 SGDLS, CDR2 YYNGEE. The CDR3 extends over 15 amino acids. The ends were cut back, 0 bases at V and 2 bases at J, with 10 bases in the middle. In DNA, the CDR3 is TGTGCCAGCAGCGTAGATTCTTCGAACACAGATACGCAGTATTTT. Translating it yields CASSVDSSNTDTQYF.

This rearrangement joins TRBV11-2 to TRBJ1-1, with TRBD1 as a possible D gene (5 bases). The length of the CDR3 is 13 residues. Trimming pared 5 bases from V and 4 bases from J, leaving 11 bases between. CDR1 is SGHAT, CDR2 FQNNGV, per germline. CDR3 region: CASSAGGSTEAFF. The CDR3 DNA reads TGTGCCAGCAGCGCGGGGGGGTCCACTGAAGCTTTCTTT.

The chain is built from TRBV24-1 and TRBJ2-4; D is perhaps TRBD1 (6 bases). V lost 3 bases and J lost 3, with 11 bases in between. Per the germline V gene, CDR1 is KGHDR and CDR2 is SFDVKD. CDR3 length equals 15 residues. CDR3 bases: TGTGCCACCAGTGATCATGGGGACATCAAAAACATTCAGTACTTC. This translates into CATSDHGDIKNIQYF.

The table lists this clone with a few counts. The J gene is TRBJ1-2, the V gene TRBV15; the D is unclear. V dropped 5 bases and J dropped 7 bases, with 11 bases sitting between them. CDR1 is LNHNV, CDR2 YYDKDF, per germline (reference sequence). The CDR3 loop spans 12 amino acids. CDR3 protein: CATSVDESGYTF. CDR3 bases: TGTGCCACCAGCGTGGACGAGTCTGGCTACACCTTC.

The V gene is TRBV5-1, the J gene TRBJ2-1; TRBD1 matches 10 bases. This CDR3 has 15 residues. Germline CDR1 reads SGHRS; CDR2 reads YFSETQ. The J segment lost 6 bases and the V segment lost 4 bases, leaving 7 bases of the junction unmatched. CDR3 in amino acids: CASSAGTGDLNEQFF. The DNA of the CDR3 is TGCGCCAGCAGCGCCGGGACAGGGGACCTCAATGAGCAGTTCTTC.

This rearrangement joins TRBV9 to TRBJ1-5; no reliable D call. CDR1 is SGDLS and CDR2 is YYNGEE in the germline V gene. The CDR3 spans 13 residues. V was pared by 4 bases and J by 6 bases, with 11 bases between. The CDR3: CASSHDGSQPQHF. CDR3 bases: TGTGCCAGCAGCCATGACGGTAGTCAGCCCCAGCATTTT.

This clone showed up just once. The chain is built from TRBV5-4 and TRBJ1-1; 7 bases are shared with TRBD1. The CDR3 loop spans 14 amino acids. V shed 3 bases and J 4 bases; nucleotides not matched to a gene: 6. CDR1 and CDR2 (germline): SGHNT, YYREEE (reference sequence). CDR3 loop: CASSSNRGTTEAFF. The CDR3 DNA reads TGTGCCAGCAGCTCAAACAGGGGAACCACTGAAGCTTTCTTT.

The CDR3 reads CASNEQGISSGNTIYF. CDR3 nucleotide sequence: TGCGCCAGCAACGAACAGGGGATATCCTCTGGAAACACCATATATTTT. V is TRBV5-1 and J is TRBJ1-3; 7 nucleotides agree with TRBD1. Germline CDR1 and CDR2: SGHRS and YFSETQ. This CDR3 comprises 16 residues. V was clipped by 6 bases and J by 0 bases; unmatched bases: 9.

The V gene is TRBV6-6, the J gene TRBJ1-3, with D possibly matching TRBD1 (6 bases). The CDR3 has 13 amino acids. V lost 6 bases and J 7 bases, leaving 13 bases between the germline ends. In germline, CDR1 is MNHNY, CDR2 SVGAGI (reference sequence). The CDR3 protein is CASRVDRANTIYF. For the CDR3, the DNA is TGTGCCAGCAGAGTGGACAGAGCCAACACCATATATTTT.

The chain is built from TRBV9 and TRBJ2-5; D is ambiguous. The V gene's germline CDR1 is SGDLS and CDR2 YYNGEE. Trimming took off 1 base at V and 0 bases at J, with 4 bases between the two ends. CDR3 size: 13 residues. CDR3 region: CASSVSHQETQYF. CDR3 DNA: TGTGCCAGCAGCGTATCCCACCAAGAGACCCAGTACTTC.

The genes are TRBV19 and TRBJ2-5; D is uncertain. This CDR3 region has 12 residues. Germline V CDR1 and CDR2: LNHDA, SQIVND (reference sequence). V gave up 7 bases and J gave up 4 bases, with 10 bases separating them. The DNA of the CDR3 is TGTGCCAGTAATTCCGTAGGAGAGACCCAGTACTTC. Translated: CASNSVGETQYF.

Only one count was recorded for this clone. The genes are TRBV4-3 and TRBJ2-7, with TRBD2 matching over 13 bases. This CDR3 has 16 amino acids. V lost 0 bases, J lost 3 bases, and 2 bases stayed unmatched. Looked up from germline, CDR1 is LGHNA and CDR2 is YSLEER. The CDR3 region has the DNA TGCGCCAGCAGCCAAGATAGGACTAGCGGGGGCTACGAGCAGTACTTC. It is translated as CASSQDRTSGGYEQYF.

J is TRBJ2-3 and V is TRBV9; 9 nucleotides agree with TRBD2. Per germline, CDR1 SGDLS and CDR2 YYNGEE. Trimming took 4 bases from V and 4 from J; bases not matched to a gene: 19. This CDR3 is 19 amino acids long. CDR3: CASSHPQLGGRAVPDTQYF. The CDR3 DNA is TGTGCCAGCAGCCACCCCCAATTAGGCGGGAGGGCCGTTCCAGATACGCAGTATTTT.

V and J are TRBV19 and TRBJ2-7, with D possibly TRBD2 on 6 matching bases. Trimming left V 5 bases short and J 3 bases short, with 20 bases between. This CDR3 is 16 amino acids long. CDR1 is LNHDA and CDR2 is SQIVND in the germline V gene (reference sequence). This CDR3 reads CASSLRLGASNYEQYF. CDR3 sequence (DNA): TGTGCCAGTAGTCTACGACTAGGGGCTTCTAACTACGAGCAGTACTTC.

Comment on this clone: The limits of the CDR3 on the DNA are not certain, so only TCRdb's listed CDR3 is given. The J gene is TRBJ1-3, the V gene TRBV2. Germline V gene sequence: CDR1 SNHLY, CDR2 FYNNEI. The CDR3 is 13 residues long, counting both termini. CDR3 sequence: CASILGEVNTIYF.

The chain couples TRBV19 to TRBJ1-1; tentatively, D is TRBD1 (6 bases). V shed 7 bases and J shed 4 bases, with 13 bases lying between them. Germline loops: CDR1 LNHDA, CDR2 SQIVND (reference sequence). This CDR3 is built from 13 residues. Written as DNA, the CDR3 is TGTGCCAGTAATCGGCAGGGGATCACTGAAGCTTTCTTT. Translated: CASNRQGITEAFF.

V is TRBV9 and J is TRBJ2-2; TRBD2 matches 13 bases. V shed 4 bases, J shed 6 bases, and the junction held 6 bases outside the gene matches. CDR3 size: 16 residues. From germline, CDR1 is SGDLS and CDR2 YYNGEE. The DNA for the CDR3 is TGTGCCAGCAGCCCGCGGACTAGCGGGAGTGCCGGGGAGCTGTTTTTT. Translating it yields CASSPRTSGSAGELFF.